This entry lists 32 T cell receptor beta chains sequenced from one sample in a study of chronic HIV infection and antiretroviral therapy. MiXCR was run by TCRdb on the 5' RACE reads, yielding one entry per CDR3 protein. The sample holds 39,000 or so distinct CDR3 sequences; roughly 8.2% are singletons and the top ten take over 2.5%. Sequencing used peripheral blood. The receptors originated from an adult who had HIV and had not received antiretroviral therapy, or was an uninfected healthy control (not recorded which).

J is TRBJ1-5 and V is TRBV10-2; D is uncertain. The germline V gene encodes CDR1 WSHSY and CDR2 SAAADI. V shed 4 bases and J shed 6 bases, with 10 bases lying between them. This CDR3 spans 13 amino acids. The CDR3 DNA reads as TGCGCCAGCAGTGGGCAGCCTGGTCAGCCCCAGCATTTT. Protein product: CASSGQPGQPQHF.

There are many counts of this clonotype. The chain is built from TRBV4-1 and TRBJ2-5, with D tentatively TRBD2 (6 bases). V lost 0 bases and J lost 5, with 10 bases in between. The CDR3 contains 14 residues. Germline CDR1 is MGHRA and CDR2 is YSYEKL. CDR3 nucleotides: TGCGCCAGCAGCCAAGAACCGGGAGTGGAGACCCAGTACTTC. It specifies CASSQEPGVETQYF.

This clonotype occurred a few times. This chain uses TRBV3-1 with TRBJ2-7; D might be TRBD1 (5 bases). Germline V gene lookup returns CDR1 LGHDT and CDR2 YNNKEL (reference sequence). There are 14 residues in the CDR3. V gave up 1 base and J gave up 5 bases, with 12 bases separating them. CDR3 sequence: CASSQGQQVHEQYF. The CDR3 nucleotides are TGTGCCAGCAGCCAAGGACAGCAAGTCCACGAGCAGTACTTC.

With respect to this clonotype: Just one base apart from a much larger clone, this may be a read error. The chain joins TRBV11-2 to TRBJ2-6; 7 nucleotides match TRBD1. The CDR3 extends over 18 amino acids. V lost 4 bases and J lost 0; bases outside the gene matches: 9. Germline V CDR1 and CDR2: SGHAT, FQNNGV. The CDR3 region has the DNA TGTGCCAGCAGCTCGGGACAGACGACTTTCTCTGGGGCCAACGTCCTGACTTTC. Amino acid sequence: CASSSGQTTFSGANVLTF.

The CDR3 is CASSPDPGGTNIQYF. The DNA of the CDR3 is TGTGCCAGCAGCCCTGACCCAGGGGGCACGAACATTCAGTACTTC. The chain has TRBV7-2 and TRBJ2-4; 8 bases fit TRBD1. The length of the CDR3 is 15 residues. With V trimmed by 5 bases and J by 7 bases, 10 bases remained unmatched. The germline gives CDR1 SGHTA, CDR2 FQGNSA.

This clonotype was counted at least ten times. The rearrangement joins TRBV28 to TRBJ2-3, with TRBD2 matching over 10 bases. This CDR3 is 16 amino acids long. With V trimmed by 4 bases and J by 2 bases, 6 bases remained unmatched. From germline, CDR1 is MDHEN and CDR2 SYDVKM. CDR3 nucleotide sequence: TGTGCCAGCAGTTATGGGACTAGCGATCCCACAGATACGCAGTATTTT. Encoded protein: CASSYGTSDPTDTQYF.

This clonotype has at least ten counts. V gene TRBV5-6 combines with J gene TRBJ2-7; tentative D call: TRBD2 (6 bases). This CDR3 has 13 residues. Per the germline V gene, CDR1 is SGHDT and CDR2 is YYEEEE. V was trimmed by 3 bases and J by 2 bases, leaving 9 bases between them. This CDR3 is CASSSGLAYEQYF. The CDR3 DNA reads as TGTGCCAGCAGCTCGGGACTGGCCTACGAGCAGTACTTC.

The genes are TRBV29-1 and TRBJ1-1, with D tentatively TRBD1 (6 bases). V was clipped by 7 bases and J by 0 bases, with 9 bases between them. The CDR3 contains 12 residues. CDR1 is SQVTM and CDR2 is ANQGSEA in the germline V gene. CDR3: CSADRMNTEAFF. The CDR3 bases are TGCAGCGCTGACAGGATGAACACTGAAGCTTTCTTT. The entire variable domain, with the rest obtained from reference TRBV29-1 and TRBJ1-1, is as follows: SAVISQKPSRDICQRGTSLTIQCQVDSQVTMMFWYRQQPGQSLTLIATANQGSEATYESGFVIDKFPISRPNLTFSTLTVSNMSPEDSSIYLCSADRMNTEAFFGQGTRLTVV.

The sample holds a few counts of this clonotype. CDR3 loop: CANRGSNTGELFF. In nucleotides, the CDR3 is TGTGCCAACCGAGGGAGTAACACCGGGGAGCTGTTTTTT. The rearrangement uses TRBV2 and TRBJ2-2; possibly TRBD2 for D (5 bases). Between the trimmed V and J ends, which lost 10 bases and 2 bases, there was a span of 11 bases. From germline, CDR1 is SNHLY and CDR2 FYNNEI. The CDR3 is 13 amino acids.

The chain joins TRBV28 to TRBJ2-3; no clear D. The CDR3 consists of 11 residues. Germline V CDR1 and CDR2: MDHEN, SYDVKM. The V and J ends lost 5 bases and 5 bases respectively, with 5 bases between them. CDR3: CASSMGDTQYF. DNA for the CDR3: TGTGCCAGCAGTATGGGAGATACGCAGTATTTT. Filled out from reference TRBV28 and TRBJ2-3, the complete variable domain reads DVKVTQSSRYLVKRTGEKVFLECVQDMDHENMFWYRQDPGLGLRLIYFSYDVKMKEKGDIPEGYSVSREKKERFSLILESASTNQTSMYLCASSMGDTQYFGPGTRLTVL.

Many counts were recorded for this clonotype. This sequence joins TRBV12-3 or TRBV12-4 and TRBJ2-5; D ambiguous. Trimming removed 7 bases from V and 6 bases from J, with 15 bases in between. The CDR3 runs to 13 residues. The CDR3: CASTTSFRQTQYF. The CDR3 nucleotides are TGTGCCAGCACCACCTCATTTCGCCAGACCCAGTACTTC.

The J gene is TRBJ2-1, the V gene TRBV29-1; D tentatively reads TRBD1 or TRBD2 (6 bases each). Germline CDR1 and CDR2: SQVTM and ANQGSEA. Deletions cut 7 bases from V and 0 bases from J, with 16 bases between. This CDR3 spans 15 amino acids. The CDR3 protein is CSADVGGSSYNEQFF. The CDR3, as DNA: TGCAGCGCGGACGTAGGGGGGAGCTCCTACAATGAGCAGTTCTTC.

This clonotype was picked up many times. This chain uses TRBV20-1 with TRBJ2-7; a possible D gene is TRBD2 (5 bases). The CDR3 is 12 amino acids. Trimming took 5 bases from V and 6 from J, leaving 14 bases between them. The germline V gene encodes CDR1 DFQATT and CDR2 SNEGSKA (reference sequence). CDR3 nucleotides: TGCAGTGCTGAAGACGTCGAGGGCGAGCAGTACTTC. This gives the protein CSAEDVEGEQYF.

Points on this clonotype: A single base separates this from a much larger clone, so it may be a read error. J is TRBJ2-1 and V is TRBV29-1; D not certain. The CDR3 spans 14 residues. Germline V gives CDR1 SQVTM, CDR2 ANQGSEA. DNA for the CDR3: TGCAGCGTCATGGGCGAGAGGCCTGGGGATGAGCAGTCCTTC. Translated, it gives CSVMGERPGDEQSF.

This clonotype was counted a few times. The J gene is TRBJ1-1, the V gene TRBV29-1; D uncertain. This CDR3 comprises 14 residues. Between the trimmed V and J ends, which lost 6 bases and 0 bases, there was a span of 14 bases. Germline CDR1 and CDR2: SQVTM and ANQGSEA. The CDR3 DNA sequence: TGCAGCGTGGGCGGACCTGGGATGAACACTGAAGCTTTCTTT. Amino acid sequence: CSVGGPGMNTEAFF.

This clonotype was observed many times. This chain uses TRBV29-1 with TRBJ2-1, with 9 bases matching TRBD2. V lost 1 base, J lost 3 bases, and 1 base stayed unmatched. Per the germline V gene, CDR1 is SQVTM and CDR2 is ANQGSEA. This CDR3 has 14 amino acids. CDR3 sequence reads: CSVEGTSDYNEQFF. In nucleotides, the CDR3 is TGCAGCGTTGAAGGGACTAGCGACTACAATGAGCAGTTCTTC.

This chain links TRBV24-1 with TRBJ2-2; the D is unclear. The CDR3 consists of 12 residues. Trimming took off 10 bases at V and 1 base at J, with 6 bases between the two ends. The germline V gene encodes CDR1 KGHDR and CDR2 SFDVKD. CDR3: CATLGNTGELFF. Here the CDR3 DNA reads TGTGCCACATTAGGGAACACCGGGGAGCTGTTTTTT.

J is TRBJ2-7 and V is TRBV20-1; 8 bases are a match to TRBD1. V lost 3 bases and J lost 4; bases outside the gene matches: 8. The CDR3 contains 14 residues. Germline V CDR1 and CDR2: DFQATT, SNEGSKA (reference sequence). CDR3 in amino acids: CSASLDRATYEQYF. Written as DNA, the CDR3 is TGCAGTGCTAGTTTGGACAGGGCAACTTACGAGCAGTACTTC.

Many counts were recorded for this clonotype. This rearrangement joins TRBV7-2 to TRBJ2-7; perhaps D is TRBD1 or TRBD2 (6 bases each). CDR3 length equals 14 residues. Trimming stripped 5 bases from V and 7 bases from J, with 18 bases between. Germline CDR1 reads SGHTA; CDR2 reads FQGNSA. The CDR3 here is CASSEGGLAGEQYF. The DNA for the CDR3 is TGTGCCAGCAGCGAAGGGGGGCTAGCTGGGGAGCAGTACTTC.

This clonotype was seen a handful of times. V gene TRBV5-1 combines with J gene TRBJ2-2; D is ambiguous. The CDR3 is 14 amino acids. V lost 7 bases, J lost 2 bases, and 12 bases lay in between. The germline V gene has CDR1 SGHRS and CDR2 YFSETQ. The CDR3 sequence: CASAWRPNTGELFF. The CDR3 DNA reads as TGCGCCAGCGCCTGGCGGCCTAACACCGGGGAGCTGTTTTTT.

This clonotype has at least ten counts. The CDR3 nucleotides read TGTGCCAGCAGCTTAGCGGGACAGGGGGACGAGCAGTACTTC. Its protein product is CASSLAGQGDEQYF. V gene TRBV13 combines with J gene TRBJ2-7; 11 nucleotides match TRBD1. This CDR3 is 14 amino acids long. The germline V gene encodes CDR1 PRHDT and CDR2 FYEKMQ (reference sequence). The J segment lost 5 bases and the V segment lost 1 base, leaving 1 base of the junction unmatched.

The genes are TRBV4-2 and TRBJ2-6; D unresolved. This CDR3 has 16 amino acids. CDR1 and CDR2 (germline): LGHNA, YNFKEQ. V was clipped by 0 bases and J by 0 bases, with 6 bases between them. The DNA of the CDR3 is TGTGCCAGCAGCCAAGAGGGGTTCTCTGGGGCCAACGTCCTGACTTTC. Translated: CASSQEGFSGANVLTF.

Many counts were recorded for this clonotype. The chain combines TRBV20-1 with TRBJ2-3; either TRBD1 or TRBD2 may fit D (5 bases each). Germline V gives CDR1 DFQATT, CDR2 SNEGSKA (reference sequence). Trimming stripped 0 bases from V and 0 bases from J, with 13 bases between. The CDR3 is 16 residues long. CDR3 coding DNA: TGCAGTGCTAGAGATCCGGGGACCGCTAGCACAGATACGCAGTATTTT. It yields the protein CSARDPGTASTDTQYF.

The rearrangement uses TRBV27 and TRBJ2-7, with D perhaps matching TRBD2 (5 bases). CDR1 and CDR2 (germline): MNHEY, SMNVEV (reference sequence). With 5 bases removed from V and 8 bases from J, the gap between germline ends came to 28 bases. The CDR3 length is 17 residues. The CDR3 DNA sequence: TGTGCCAGCAGTCGGGAACAGCGCTCTGTTAAATTTTCGAAGCAGTACTTC. It yields the protein CASSREQRSVKFSKQYF.

This clonotype has ten or more counts. The chain links TRBV20-1 to TRBJ2-1, with 9 nucleotides matching TRBD2. Germline-derived CDR1 and CDR2 are DFQATT and SNEGSKA (reference sequence). Trimming at V came to 0 bases and at J to 3 bases, leaving 6 bases not matched to a gene. CDR3 size: 16 residues. CDR3 in amino acids: CSARDPGSGSYNEQFF. CDR3 DNA: TGCAGTGCTAGAGATCCCGGTAGCGGGAGCTACAATGAGCAGTTCTTC.

There are a few counts of this clonotype. The CDR3 spells CASSVATIQGERNTIYF. The DNA of the CDR3 is TGTGCCAGCAGCGTAGCTACGATACAGGGAGAGAGAAACACCATATATTTT. The chain has TRBV9 and TRBJ1-3; D perhaps matches TRBD1 (6 bases). The V end was cut by 0 bases, the J end by 5 bases, with 18 bases between. This CDR3 has 17 residues. Per germline, CDR1 SGDLS and CDR2 YYNGEE.

The table lists this clonotype with a few counts. This chain joins TRBV13 and TRBJ1-1; no clear D gene. Trimming pared 3 bases from V and 2 bases from J, leaving 10 bases between. The germline gives CDR1 PRHDT, CDR2 FYEKMQ (reference sequence). The CDR3 runs to 14 residues. CDR3: CASSFPTFNTEAFF. CDR3 sequence (DNA): TGTGCCAGCAGCTTCCCGACATTTAACACTGAAGCTTTCTTT.

This clonotype was observed many times. An end of the junction does not agree with germline; a read error may underlie this. The rearrangement uses TRBV29-1 and TRBJ2-7; tentatively, D is TRBD1 or TRBD2 (5 bases each). In germline, CDR1 is SQVTM, CDR2 ANQGSEA. The CDR3 extends over 12 amino acids. CDR3 bases: TGCAGCGTGGAAGGGACGGACGACGAGCAGTACTTC. Translation gives CSVEGTDDEQYF.

This clonotype appeared a few times. This rearrangement joins TRBV11-2 to TRBJ2-5; the D gene is possibly TRBD1 (5 bases). This CDR3 has 14 amino acids. The germline V gene has CDR1 SGHAT and CDR2 FQNNGV. The germline V and J ends were trimmed by 0 bases and 6 bases, with 11 bases remaining between them. CDR3 nucleotide sequence: TGTGCCAGCAGCTTAGATCGAAGGGGCCAGACCCAGTACTTC. Its protein product is CASSLDRRGQTQYF.

This clonotype was counted ten times or more. V and J are TRBV6-1 and TRBJ2-7; possible D gene TRBD2, 5 bases. Trimming took 6 bases from V and 1 from J, leaving 16 bases between them. CDR3 size: 15 residues. From germline, CDR1 is MNHNS and CDR2 SASEGT. Here the CDR3 reads CASRLAPEGSYEQYF. As DNA, the CDR3 is TGTGCCAGCAGGCTGGCGCCTGAGGGATCCTACGAGCAGTACTTC.

The chain has TRBV2 and TRBJ2-1; 8 positions match TRBD2. The CDR3 spans 14 residues. CDR1 is SNHLY and CDR2 is FYNNEI in the germline V gene. Losses at the gene ends were 6 bases for V and 4 bases for J; bases not matched to a gene: 5. The CDR3 protein is CASRTGGGYNEQFF. The CDR3 DNA reads TGTGCCAGCAGGACGGGAGGGGGATACAATGAGCAGTTCTTC.

The V call is TRBV28, the J call TRBJ1-6, with 9 bases identical to TRBD1. CDR1 and CDR2 from the germline V gene are MDHEN and SYDVKM. This CDR3 has 14 residues. V lost 6 bases to trimming and J lost 6 bases; unmatched junction nucleotides: 3. The CDR3 spells CASSQTGGNSPLHF. As DNA, the CDR3 is TGTGCCAGCAGCCAGACAGGGGGTAATTCACCCCTCCACTTT.